The clone carrying this T cell receptor beta chain was observed a few times. The antigen is not known. In the original workflow: TCR counts had a median of around 94,000 per sample and spanned about 23,224 to 690,600. In TCRdb, the RACE reads were re-called with MiXCR into one record per CDR3 protein. For this entry, the V and J calls and clone size follow TCRdb and not the study's own pipeline. The sample contains more than 35,000 distinct CDR3 sequences, roughly 13% of which appear only once. This sample was included in a study of human T cells and chemical hapten exposure. Study background: All through the approximately 25-week study, the scalp of each patient received diphenylcyclopropenone doses weekly. Patch tests of 0.01% DPC on the upper back were read at 6 days.

Regarding the study as a whole: Expanded TCRs produced significantly more large CDR3 similarity clusters than controls did.

Germline V lookup: CDR1 SGHTA, CDR2 FQGNSA. V dropped 3 bases and J dropped 5; count of bases not matched to a gene: 5. This CDR3 region has 15 residues. Time point of the sample: patch test 3, about 24 weeks after DPC sensitization. Regarding treatment: therapeutic diphenylcyclopropenone sensitization with weekly scalp DPC. The study extracted total RNA from unfractionated whole blood. This sequence was found in a middle-aged woman with alopecia areata. Some clones in this sample may be carry-over from other donors' samples. Sequenced material: whole blood, taken in connection with sensitization to the hapten diphenylcyclopropenone (DPC). The rearrangement joins TRBV7-2 to TRBJ2-3; 10 bases map to TRBD2. The CDR3 DNA sequence: TGTGCCAGCAGCTTCGGGGGACTAGCGAGAGATACGCAGTATTTT. It encodes CASSFGGLARDTQYF.